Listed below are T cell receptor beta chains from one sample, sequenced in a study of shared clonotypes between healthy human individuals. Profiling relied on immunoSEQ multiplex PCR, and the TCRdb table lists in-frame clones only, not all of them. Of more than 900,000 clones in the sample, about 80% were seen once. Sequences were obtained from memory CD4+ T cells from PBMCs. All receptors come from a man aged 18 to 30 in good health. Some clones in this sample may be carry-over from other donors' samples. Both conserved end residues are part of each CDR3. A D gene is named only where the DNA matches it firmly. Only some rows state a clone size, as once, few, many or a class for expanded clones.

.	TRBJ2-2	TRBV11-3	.	CASSLGGQGITGELFF	TGTGCCAGCAGCTTAGGGGGGCAGGGGATCACCGGGGAGCTGTTTTTT
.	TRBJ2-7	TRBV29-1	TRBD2	CSVEGREGYEQYF	TGCAGCGTTGAGGGGCGGGAGGGCTACGAGCAGTACTTC
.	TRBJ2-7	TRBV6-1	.	CASSPYRIGEQYF	TGTGCCAGCAGTCCTTATCGGATAGGGGAGCAGTACTTC
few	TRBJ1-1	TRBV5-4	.	CASTTPGRGEAFF	TGTGCCAGCACCACCCCGGGACGGGGTGAAGCTTTCTTT
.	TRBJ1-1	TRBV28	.	CASRTTRMNTEAFF	TGTGCCAGCAGGACGACACGTATGAACACTGAAGCTTTCTTT
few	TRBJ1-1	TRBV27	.	CASRIDSLGTEAFF	TGTGCCAGCAGAATCGACAGTCTCGGAACTGAAGCTTTCTTT
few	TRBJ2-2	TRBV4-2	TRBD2	CASSQDLGGSGRGAGELFF	TGTGCCAGCAGCCAAGATCTAGGGGGTAGCGGGAGAGGGGCCGGGGAGCTGTTTTTT
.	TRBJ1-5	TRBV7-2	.	CASSSQAGPQHF	TGTGCCAGCAGCTCCCAAGCAGGGCCCCAGCATTTT
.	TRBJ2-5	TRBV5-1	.	CASSLVWLQETQYF	TGCGCCAGCAGCTTGGTTTGGCTCCAAGAGACCCAGTACTTC
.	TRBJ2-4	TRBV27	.	CASSLGTYRDIQYF	TGTGCCAGCAGTTTGGGGACCTACAGGGACATTCAGTACTTC
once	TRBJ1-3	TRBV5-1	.	CASSLETGHGSGNTIYF	TGCGCCAGCAGCTTGGAAACCGGGCACGGGTCTGGAAACACCATATATTTT
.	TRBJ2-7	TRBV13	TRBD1	CASSPRQGRGYEQYF	TGTGCCAGCAGCCCGAGACAGGGGAGAGGGTACGAGCAGTACTTC
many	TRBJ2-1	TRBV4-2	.	CASSPSFESSYNEQFF	TGTGCCAGCAGCCCCTCTTTTGAGAGTTCCTACAATGAGCAGTTCTTC
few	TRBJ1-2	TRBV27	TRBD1	CASSLVDRGYGYTF	TGTGCCAGCAGTTTAGTGGACAGGGGGTATGGCTACACCTTC
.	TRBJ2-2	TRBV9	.	CASSVLGNTGELFF	TGTGCCAGCAGCGTACTGGGGAACACCGGGGAGCTGTTTTTT
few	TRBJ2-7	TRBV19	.	CASSARRARQYF	TGTGCCAGTTCCGCTCGAAGGGCCAGACAGTACTTC
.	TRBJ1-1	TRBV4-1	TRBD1	CASSDPGQGVKAFF	TGCGCCAGCAGCGACCCGGGACAGGGAGTGAAAGCTTTCTTT
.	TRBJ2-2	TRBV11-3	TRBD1	CASSPRQGWGTGELFF	TGTGCCAGCAGCCCCAGACAGGGATGGGGGACCGGGGAGCTGTTTTTT
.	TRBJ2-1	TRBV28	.	CASSLEEARFF	TGTGCCAGCAGTTTAGAGGAGGCACGGTTCTTC
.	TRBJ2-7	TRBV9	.	CASSVGNSYEQYF	TGTGCCAGCAGCGTTGGGAACTCCTACGAGCAGTACTTC
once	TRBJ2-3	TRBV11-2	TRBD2	CASSYLSGSITDTQYF	TGTGCCAGCAGCTATCTTAGCGGGAGTATCACAGATACGCAGTATTTT
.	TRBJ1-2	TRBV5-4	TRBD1	CASSLGGTVPGGYTF	TGTGCCAGCAGCTTGGGGGGGACAGTCCCCGGTGGCTACACCTTC
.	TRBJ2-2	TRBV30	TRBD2	CAWSMGLAIAGELFF	TGTGCCTGGAGTATGGGACTAGCGATCGCCGGGGAGCTGTTTTTT
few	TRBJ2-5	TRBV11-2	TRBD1	CASRLRGAGGPSGETQYF	TGTGCCAGCAGACTAAGGGGAGCAGGGGGCCCCAGCGGGGAGACCCAGTACTTC
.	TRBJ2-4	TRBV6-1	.	CASRKGQSGNIQYF	TGTGCCAGCAGGAAAGGACAGTCGGGGAACATTCAGTACTTC
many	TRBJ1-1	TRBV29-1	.	CSVEDQGNTEAFF	TGCAGCGTTGAAGATCAGGGGAACACTGAAGCTTTCTTT
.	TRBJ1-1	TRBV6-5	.	CASTSGLNTEAFF	TGTGCCAGCACTTCGGGCCTGAACACTGAAGCTTTCTTT
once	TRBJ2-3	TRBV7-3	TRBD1	CASGQGASTDTQYF	TGTGCCAGCGGACAGGGTGCTAGCACAGATACGCAGTATTTT
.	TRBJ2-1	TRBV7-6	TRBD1	CASSLRTGSYNEQFF	TGTGCCAGCAGCCTAAGGACAGGCTCCTACAATGAGCAGTTCTTC
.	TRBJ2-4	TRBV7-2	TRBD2	CASSRPTSGRAENIQYF	TGTGCCAGCAGCCGACCGACTAGCGGGAGAGCGGAAAACATTCAGTACTTC